The clone carrying this TCR beta chain was picked up many times. The time point denotes: sample taken at primary tumor resection. The sample is drawn from a study of spatial heterogeneity in lung cancer. The wider study: Detection consistently yielded more beta chains than alpha chains.

The germline gives CDR1 MNHEY, CDR2 SMNVEV (reference sequence). CDR3 length: 16 amino acids. V lost 0 bases, J lost 0 bases, and 11 bases lay in between. A unique molecular identifier was attached to every TCR cDNA molecule. TCRdb reprocessed the 5' RACE reads with MiXCR, giving one entry per CDR3 protein. The sample carries about 36,000 distinct CDR3 sequences, less than 9% recorded once. The material sequenced was PBMCs, taken at surgery. This clonotype was obtained from a female donor with early-stage non-small cell lung cancer. V gene TRBV27 combines with J gene TRBJ1-1; D unresolved. CDR3 nucleotide sequence: TGTGCCAGCAGTTTATCAATCGGCAGGATGAACACTGAAGCTTTCTTT. Translating it yields CASSLSIGRMNTEAFF.